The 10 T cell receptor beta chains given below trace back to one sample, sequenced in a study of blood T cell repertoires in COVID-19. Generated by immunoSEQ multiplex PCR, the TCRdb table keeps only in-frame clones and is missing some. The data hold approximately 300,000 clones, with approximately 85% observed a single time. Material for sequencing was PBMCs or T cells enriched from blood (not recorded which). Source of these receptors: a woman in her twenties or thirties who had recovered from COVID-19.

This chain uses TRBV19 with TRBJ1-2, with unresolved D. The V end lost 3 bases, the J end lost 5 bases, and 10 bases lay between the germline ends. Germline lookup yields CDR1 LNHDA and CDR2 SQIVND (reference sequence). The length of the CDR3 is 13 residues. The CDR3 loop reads CASSIRETYGYTF. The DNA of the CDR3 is TGTGCCAGTAGTATTCGAGAGACTTATGGCTACACCTTC.

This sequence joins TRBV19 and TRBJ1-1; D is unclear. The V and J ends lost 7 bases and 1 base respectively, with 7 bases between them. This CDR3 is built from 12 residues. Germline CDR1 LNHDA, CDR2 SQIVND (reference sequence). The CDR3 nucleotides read TGTGCCAGTACCCCAGGGAACACTGAAGCTTTCTTT. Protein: CASTPGNTEAFF.

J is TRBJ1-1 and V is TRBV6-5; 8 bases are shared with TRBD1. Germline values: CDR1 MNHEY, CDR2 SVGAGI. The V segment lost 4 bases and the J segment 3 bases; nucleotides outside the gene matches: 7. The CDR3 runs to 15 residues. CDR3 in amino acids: CASSWTGRSDTEAFF. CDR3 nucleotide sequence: TGTGCCAGCAGTTGGACAGGGAGGTCGGACACTGAAGCTTTCTTT.

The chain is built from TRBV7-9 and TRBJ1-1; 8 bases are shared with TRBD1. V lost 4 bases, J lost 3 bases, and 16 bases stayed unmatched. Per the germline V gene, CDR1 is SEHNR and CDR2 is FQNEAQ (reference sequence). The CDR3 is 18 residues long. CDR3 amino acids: CASSSDRGLFLGDTEAFF. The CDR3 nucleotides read TGTGCCAGCAGCTCCGACAGGGGACTATTCCTTGGGGACACTGAAGCTTTCTTT. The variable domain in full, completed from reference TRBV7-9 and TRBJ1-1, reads DTGVSQNPRHKITKRGQNVTFRCDPISEHNRLYWYRQTLGQGPEFLTYFQNEAQLEKSRLLSDRFSAERPKGSFSTLEIQRTEQGDSAMYLCASSSDRGLFLGDTEAFFGQGTRLTVV.

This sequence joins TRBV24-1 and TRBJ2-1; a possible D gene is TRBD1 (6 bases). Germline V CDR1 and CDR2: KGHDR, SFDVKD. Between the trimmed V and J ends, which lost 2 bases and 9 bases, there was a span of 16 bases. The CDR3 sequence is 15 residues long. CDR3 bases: TGTGCCACCAGTGATTCCCAGGGGCCCGGTTTTGAGCAGTTCTTC. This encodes CATSDSQGPGFEQFF.

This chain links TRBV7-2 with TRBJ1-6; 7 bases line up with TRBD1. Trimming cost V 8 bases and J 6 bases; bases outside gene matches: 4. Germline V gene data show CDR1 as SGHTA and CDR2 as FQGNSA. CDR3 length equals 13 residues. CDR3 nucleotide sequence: TGTGCCAGCGCGGGACAGACTAATTCACCCCTCCACTTT. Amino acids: CASAGQTNSPLHF. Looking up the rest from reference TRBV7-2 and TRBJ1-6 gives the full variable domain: GAGVSQSPSNKVTEKGKDVELRCDPISGHTALYWYRQSLGQGLEFLIYFQGNSAPDKSGLPSDRFSAERTGGSVSTLTIQRTQQEDSAVYLCASAGQTNSPLHFGNGTRLTVT.

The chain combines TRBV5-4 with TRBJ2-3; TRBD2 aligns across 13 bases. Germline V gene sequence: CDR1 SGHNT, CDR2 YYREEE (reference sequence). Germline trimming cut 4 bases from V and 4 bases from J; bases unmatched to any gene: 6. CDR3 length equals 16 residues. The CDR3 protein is CASSETSGRAADTQYF. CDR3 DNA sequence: TGTGCCAGCAGCGAAACTAGCGGGAGGGCCGCAGATACGCAGTATTTT.

The CDR3 is CASSPRQGERETQYF. The CDR3 coding sequence is TGTGCCAGCAGCCCGCGACAGGGGGAACGGGAGACCCAGTACTTC. J is TRBJ2-5 and V is TRBV7-3; 9 bases are a match to TRBD1. This CDR3 is built from 15 residues. V dropped 5 bases and J dropped 5; count of bases not matched to a gene: 9. CDR1 SGHTA and CDR2 FQGTGA come from the germline V gene.

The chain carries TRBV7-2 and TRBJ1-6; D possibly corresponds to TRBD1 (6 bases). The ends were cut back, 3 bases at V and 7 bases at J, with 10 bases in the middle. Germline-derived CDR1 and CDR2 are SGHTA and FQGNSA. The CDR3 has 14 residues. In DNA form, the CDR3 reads TGTGCCAGCAGCTTGGGAGACAGGAATTCACCCCTCCACTTT. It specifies CASSLGDRNSPLHF.

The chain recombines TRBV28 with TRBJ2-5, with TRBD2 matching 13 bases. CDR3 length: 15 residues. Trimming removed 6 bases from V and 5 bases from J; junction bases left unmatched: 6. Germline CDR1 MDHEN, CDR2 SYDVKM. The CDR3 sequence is CASSLTSGGTETQYF. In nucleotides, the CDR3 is TGTGCCAGCAGCTTGACTAGCGGGGGGACCGAGACCCAGTACTTC.